This TCR beta chain was found in a study of CD8 T cells in Susac syndrome. This CDR3 spans 12 amino acids. Trimming removed 6 bases at V and 1 base at J, with 6 bases between. CDR1 is MDHEN, CDR2 SYDVKM, per germline. Random-hexamer reverse transcription was applied to roughly 0.5 to 1 ug RNA. Amplification of the TCR beta CDR3 was carried out by immunoSEQ multiplex PCR, which spanned a total of 54 Vbeta and 13 Jbeta segments. TCRdb called the immunoSEQ multiplex PCR reads again in MiXCR, with one record for every CDR3 protein. The sample has around 200,000 distinct CDR3 sequences, 85% to 95% seen once; the top ten hold about 0.094%. Sequencing targeted TCR beta in blood CD8+ and CD4+ T cells. TEMRA cells were FACS-enriched, with CD8+ and CD4+ T cells isolated negatively.

V gene TRBV28 combines with J gene TRBJ1-2, with no clear D. Material: CD4+ T cells from PBMCs. The sequence derives from a human donor in good health. In nucleotides, the CDR3 is TGTGCCAGCAGCGAGTTTAACTATGGCTACACCTTC. Translating gives CASSEFNYGYTF.